A selection of T cell receptor beta chains follows, all from one sample in a study of T cell repertoires in cytomegalovirus infection. TCRdb re-derived calls from the reads in MiXCR, one entry per CDR3 protein. The sample shows 350,000 to 450,000 distinct CDR3 sequences, roughly 18% of them seen only once. Source material: PBMCs. These TCRs come from a human donor in good health (CMV status not recorded). Some clones in this sample may be carry-over from other donors' samples. Each CDR3 is given with its conserved first and last residue. The D gene is left open where the match is weak. A clone size is listed for some rows: how often the clone was seen (once, few, many), or a class if it is expanded.

clone size	J gene	V gene	D gene	CDR3 protein	CDR3 DNA
few	TRBJ1-6	TRBV20-1	.	CSAQPGRTNSPLHF	TGCAGTGCCCAGCCAGGCAGGACAAATTCACCCCTCCACTTT
.	TRBJ2-3	TRBV4-1	.	CASSPRGEDTQYF	TGCGCCAGCAGCCCTCGGGGAGAAGATACGCAGTATTTT
many	TRBJ2-7	TRBV6-5	TRBD1	CASSYSTVETGGYEQYF	TGTGCCAGCAGTTACTCGACGGTAGAGACAGGGGGCTACGAGCAGTACTTC
.	TRBJ2-7	TRBV6-8	TRBD1	CASRPTGQDEQYF	TGTGCCAGCAGACCGACAGGGCAGGACGAGCAGTACTTC
.	TRBJ2-1	TRBV30	.	CAWIPWGENEQFF	TGTGCCTGGATCCCTTGGGGGGAAAATGAGCAGTTCTTC
many	TRBJ1-1	TRBV7-2	TRBD1	CASSADRVKAFF	TGTGCCAGCAGCGCCGACAGGGTTAAAGCTTTCTTT
many	TRBJ2-3	TRBV7-2	TRBD2	CASSLIAGGTADTQYF	TGTGCCAGCAGCCTAATAGCGGGGGGGACGGCAGATACGCAGTATTTT
.	TRBJ2-7	TRBV7-9	.	CASSPGEGRRLRSYEQYF	TGTGCCAGCAGCCCAGGGGAGGGTCGGAGACTAAGGTCCTACGAGCAGTACTTC
few	TRBJ2-5	TRBV7-9	.	CASSSRATQETQYF	TGTGCCAGCAGCTCCCGGGCGACCCAAGAGACCCAGTACTTC
many	TRBJ1-5	TRBV18	.	CASSPASNQPQHF	TGTGCCAGCAGCCCGGCCAGCAATCAGCCCCAGCATTTT
.	TRBJ1-4	TRBV28	.	CASSDPAGTTNEKLFF	TGTGCCAGCAGTGATCCCGCAGGGACAACTAATGAAAAACTGTTTTTT
many	TRBJ1-1	TRBV7-2	TRBD1	CASSLQGAFTEAFF	TGTGCCAGCAGCCTCCAGGGGGCCTTCACTGAAGCTTTCTTT
few	TRBJ2-7	TRBV5-1	.	CASSLGFDRYSYEQYF	TGCGCCAGCAGCTTGGGATTTGACCGTTACTCCTACGAGCAGTACTTC
few	TRBJ1-1	TRBV12-3/TRBV12-4	.	CASSMDRLNTEAFF	TGTGCCAGCAGCATGGACAGACTGAACACTGAAGCTTTCTTT
many	TRBJ2-5	TRBV7-6	TRBD1	CASSPNRGPQETQYF	TGTGCCAGCAGCCCCAACAGGGGGCCCCAAGAGACCCAGTACTTC
.	TRBJ2-7	TRBV6-9	.	CASSYSDQDSYEQYF	TGTGCCAGCAGTTATTCGGACCAGGACTCCTACGAGCAGTACTTC
many	TRBJ2-1	TRBV7-6	TRBD2	CASSQRGAGANEQFF	TGTGCCAGCAGTCAAAGAGGGGCGGGAGCCAATGAGCAGTTCTTC
.	TRBJ2-1	TRBV19	TRBD2	CATKGGRGVGEQFF	TGTGCCACAAAGGGCGGCCGGGGGGTTGGCGAGCAGTTCTTC
.	TRBJ2-7	TRBV7-2	TRBD1	CASSSASGQGAYEQYF	TGTGCCAGCAGCAGCGCGTCGGGACAGGGGGCCTACGAGCAGTACTTC
.	TRBJ2-1	TRBV20-1	.	CSADKLTGSYNEQFF	TGCAGTGCTGACAAATTGACGGGTTCCTACAATGAGCAGTTCTTC
.	TRBJ1-1	TRBV4-1	.	CASSQTREMNTEAFF	TGCGCCAGCAGCCAAACGAGGGAGATGAACACTGAAGCTTTCTTT
many	TRBJ2-5	TRBV7-2	TRBD2	CASSFSSGGYQETQYF	TGTGCCAGCAGCTTCTCTAGCGGGGGGTACCAAGAGACCCAGTACTTC
.	TRBJ2-7	TRBV18	.	CASSLRTFRRYEQYF	TGTGCCAGCTCTCTCCGGACTTTCCGGAGGTACGAGCAGTACTTC
.	TRBJ1-4	TRBV12-3/TRBV12-4	.	CASSSYSRSEKLFF	TGTGCCAGCAGTTCGTACAGCCGGTCGGAAAAACTGTTTTTT
.	TRBJ1-1	TRBV19	.	CASSITFGATEAFF	TGTGCCAGTAGTATCACTTTTGGGGCCACTGAAGCTTTCTTT
few	TRBJ2-1	TRBV9	.	CASSVGLGINNEQFF	TGTGCCAGCAGCGTCGGGCTAGGTATAAACAATGAGCAGTTCTTC
many	TRBJ1-5	TRBV19	.	CASSFRGNQPQHF	TGTGCCAGTAGTTTCCGGGGCAATCAGCCCCAGCATTTT
many	TRBJ1-1	TRBV12-3/TRBV12-4	.	CASTHRGVERTEAFF	TGTGCCAGCACCCACCGGGGGGTGGAGCGGACTGAAGCTTTCTTT
many	TRBJ1-4	TRBV7-6	.	CASSSLPGLGKLFF	TGTGCCAGCAGCTCGTTGCCGGGACTGGGAAAACTGTTTTTT
many	TRBJ2-7	TRBV7-2	.	CASSPRAGWGPYEQYF	TGTGCCAGCAGCCCCCGCGCAGGGTGGGGGCCCTACGAGCAGTACTTC
few	TRBJ2-3	TRBV28	.	CASSDGQTNTQYF	TGTGCCAGCAGTGACGGACAGACCAATACGCAGTATTTT
few	TRBJ1-6	TRBV5-1	.	CASSLSHRAGNSPLHF	TGCGCCAGCAGCTTGTCCCACAGGGCCGGTAATTCACCCCTCCACTTT
few	TRBJ2-5	TRBV20-1	.	CSVRIRGGETQYF	TGCAGTGTTAGGATCAGGGGCGGAGAGACCCAGTACTTC
.	TRBJ1-1	TRBV5-1	.	CASSHRENTEAFF	TGCGCCAGCAGCCACAGGGAGAACACTGAAGCTTTCTTT
few	TRBJ2-7	TRBV5-1	.	CASSLDEPGEQYF	TGCGCCAGCAGCTTGGACGAACCAGGGGAGCAGTACTTC
many	TRBJ1-2	TRBV19	TRBD1	CASSLGTDWYGYTF	TGTGCCAGTAGTCTCGGGACAGATTGGTATGGCTACACCTTC
few	TRBJ1-2	TRBV4-3	.	CASSRNRDYYGYTF	TGCGCCAGCAGCCGTAACCGGGACTACTATGGCTACACCTTC
many	TRBJ2-2	TRBV7-2	.	CASSLGQSYAGELFF	TGTGCCAGCAGCTTAGGGCAGTCCTACGCCGGGGAGCTGTTTTTT
few	TRBJ2-7	TRBV10-3	TRBD1	CAINTGTGNPYEQYF	TGTGCCATCAACACCGGGACAGGGAATCCCTACGAGCAGTACTTC
.	TRBJ2-5	TRBV3-1	.	CASSQYGSETQYF	TGTGCCAGCAGCCAATACGGGTCTGAGACCCAGTACTTC
.	TRBJ2-3	TRBV20-1	TRBD1	CSASRGPSTDTQYF	TGCAGTGCTAGCAGGGGGCCTAGCACAGATACGCAGTATTTT
few	TRBJ2-1	TRBV20-1	.	CSAIRDTKGHEQFF	TGCAGTGCTATCCGGGACACCAAGGGGCATGAGCAGTTCTTC
many	TRBJ1-5	TRBV12-3/TRBV12-4	TRBD1	CASSTRTGRGQPQHF	TGTGCCAGCAGTACCCGGACAGGACGGGGTCAGCCCCAGCATTTT
few	TRBJ2-5	TRBV4-3	.	CASSQTPVMGETQYF	TGCGCCAGCAGCCAAACGCCCGTCATGGGAGAGACCCAGTACTTC
.	TRBJ1-1	TRBV12-3/TRBV12-4	.	CASSFVPSMNTETFF	TGTGCCAGCAGTTTCGTTCCCTCGATGAACACTGAAACTTTCTTT
many	TRBJ2-7	TRBV7-2	.	CASSLVAVTPSYEQYF	TGTGCCAGCAGCTTAGTGGCTGTGACTCCCTCCTACGAGCAGTACTTC
few	TRBJ1-1	TRBV28	.	CASSPTVGVDTEAFF	TGTGCCAGCAGCCCTACGGTGGGGGTAGACACTGAAGCTTTCTTT